The present entry profiles one T cell receptor (beta chain) with its context. The antigen is unknown. PBMCs, at least 7 million per sample, were isolated. The data belong to a study of blood T cells in healthy people across ages. Study results and caveats: PBMCs left unsorted prevented a conclusive naive versus antigen-experienced comparison. CMV status of donors was unknown, possibly confounding expanded clonotype changes. The fall in TCR beta diversity per million T cells was roughly linear with age.

It was with a sample-barcoded 5' primer and a J-beta primer mix that a second PCR of about 7 to 12 cycles was run. One entry per CDR3 protein results from TCRdb running MiXCR on the 5' RACE reads. This repertoire shows some 1 million distinct CDR3 sequences, 45% found once; its top ten account for under 20%. With V trimmed by 6 bases and J by 5 bases, 15 bases remained unmatched. The germline CDR1 and CDR2 sequences are MNHNS and SASEGT. This CDR3 is built from 17 residues. The V gene is TRBV6-1, the J gene TRBJ2-3; TRBD2 matches 9 bases. Material for sequencing was blood. The sequence came from a woman in her sixties in good health. CDR3 amino acids: CASRFGGRAPPVDTQYF. Here the CDR3 DNA reads TGTGCCAGCAGGTTTGGCGGGAGGGCCCCACCGGTAGATACGCAGTATTTT.